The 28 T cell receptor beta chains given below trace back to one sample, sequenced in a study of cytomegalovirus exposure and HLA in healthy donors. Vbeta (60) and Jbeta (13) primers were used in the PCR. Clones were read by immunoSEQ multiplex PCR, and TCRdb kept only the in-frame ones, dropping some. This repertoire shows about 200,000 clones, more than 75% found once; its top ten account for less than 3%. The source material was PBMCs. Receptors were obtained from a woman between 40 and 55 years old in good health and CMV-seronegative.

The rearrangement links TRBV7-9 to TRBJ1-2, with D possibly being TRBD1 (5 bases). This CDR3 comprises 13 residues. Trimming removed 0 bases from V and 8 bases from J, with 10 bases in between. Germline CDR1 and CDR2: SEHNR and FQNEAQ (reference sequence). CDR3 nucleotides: TGTGCCAGCAGCTTAGCGCAGGGAAAGGGCTACACCTTC. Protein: CASSLAQGKGYTF.

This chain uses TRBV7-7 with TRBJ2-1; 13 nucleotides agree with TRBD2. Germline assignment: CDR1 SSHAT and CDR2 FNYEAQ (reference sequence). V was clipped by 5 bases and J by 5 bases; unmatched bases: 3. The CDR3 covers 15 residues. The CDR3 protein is CASSLLAGGHNEQFF. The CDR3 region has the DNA TGTGCCAGCAGCCTACTAGCGGGAGGGCACAATGAGCAGTTCTTC.

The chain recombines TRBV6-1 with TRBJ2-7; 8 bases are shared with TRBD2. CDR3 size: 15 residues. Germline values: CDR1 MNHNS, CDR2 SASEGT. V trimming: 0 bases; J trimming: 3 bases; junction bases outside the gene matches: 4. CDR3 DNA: TGTGCCAGCAGTGAAGCGAGCGGGAGAATCTACGAGCAGTACTTC. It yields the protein CASSEASGRIYEQYF.

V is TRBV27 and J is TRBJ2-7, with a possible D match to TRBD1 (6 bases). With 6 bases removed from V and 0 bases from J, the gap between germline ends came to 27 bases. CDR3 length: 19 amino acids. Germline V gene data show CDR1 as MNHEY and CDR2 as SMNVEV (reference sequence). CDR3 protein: CASSPRISAGARSSYEQYF. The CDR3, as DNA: TGTGCCAGCAGCCCTAGAATCTCCGCAGGGGCTCGGAGCTCCTACGAGCAGTACTTC.

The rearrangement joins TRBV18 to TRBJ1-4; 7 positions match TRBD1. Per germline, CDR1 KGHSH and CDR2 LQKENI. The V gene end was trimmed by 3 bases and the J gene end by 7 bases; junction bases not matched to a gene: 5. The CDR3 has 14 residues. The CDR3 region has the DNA TGTGCCAGCTCACCTGTGGAGGGGGCTGAAAAACTGTTTTTT. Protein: CASSPVEGAEKLFF. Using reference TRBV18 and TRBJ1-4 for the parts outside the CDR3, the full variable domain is NAGVMQNPRHLVRRRGQEARLRCSPMKGHSHVYWYRQLPEEGLKFMVYLQKENIIDESGMPKERFSAEFPKEGPSILRIQQVVRGDSAAYFCASSPVEGAEKLFFGSGTQLSVL.

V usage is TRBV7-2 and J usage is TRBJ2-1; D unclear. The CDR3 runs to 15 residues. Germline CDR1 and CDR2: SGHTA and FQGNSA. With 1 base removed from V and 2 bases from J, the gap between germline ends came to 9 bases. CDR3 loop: CASSLEDSTYNEQFF. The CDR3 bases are TGTGCCAGCAGCTTAGAAGACTCTACCTACAATGAGCAGTTCTTC.

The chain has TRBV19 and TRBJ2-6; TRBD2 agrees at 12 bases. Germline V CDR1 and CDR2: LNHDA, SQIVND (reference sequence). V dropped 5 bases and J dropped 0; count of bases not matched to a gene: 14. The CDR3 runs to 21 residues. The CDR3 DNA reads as TGTGCCAGTAGTGCGCGAATTGGAGGACTAGCGGGACTCTCTGGGGCCAACGTCCTGACTTTC. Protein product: CASSARIGGLAGLSGANVLTF.

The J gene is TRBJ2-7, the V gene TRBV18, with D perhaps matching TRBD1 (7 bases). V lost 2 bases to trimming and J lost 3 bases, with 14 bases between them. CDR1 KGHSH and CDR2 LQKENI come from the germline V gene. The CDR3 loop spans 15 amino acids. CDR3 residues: CASSPGQGGNYEQYF. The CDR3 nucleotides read TGTGCCAGCTCACCAGGGCAGGGGGGTAACTACGAGCAGTACTTC.

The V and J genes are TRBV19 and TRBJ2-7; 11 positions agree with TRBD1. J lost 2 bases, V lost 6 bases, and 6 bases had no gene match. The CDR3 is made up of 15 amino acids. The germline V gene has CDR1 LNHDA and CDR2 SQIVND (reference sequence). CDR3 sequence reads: CASSSGTGGPYEQYF. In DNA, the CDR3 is TGTGCCAGTAGCTCCGGGACAGGGGGTCCCTACGAGCAGTACTTC.

The CDR3 here is CASRGTSPNTEAFF. Here the CDR3 DNA reads TGTGCCAGCAGGGGGACTAGCCCGAACACTGAAGCTTTCTTT. The chain carries TRBV6-5 and TRBJ1-1, with TRBD1 as a possible D gene (5 bases). Germline CDR1 and CDR2: MNHEY and SVGAGI. There are 14 residues in the CDR3. Between the trimmed V and J ends, which lost 6 bases and 1 base, there was a span of 12 bases.

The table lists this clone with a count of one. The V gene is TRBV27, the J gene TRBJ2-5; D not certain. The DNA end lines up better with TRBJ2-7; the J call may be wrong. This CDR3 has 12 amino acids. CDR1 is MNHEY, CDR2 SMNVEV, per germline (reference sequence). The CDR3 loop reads CASRSYSYEQYF. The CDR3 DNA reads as TGTGCCAGCCGCTCCTACTCCTACGAGCAGTACTTC.

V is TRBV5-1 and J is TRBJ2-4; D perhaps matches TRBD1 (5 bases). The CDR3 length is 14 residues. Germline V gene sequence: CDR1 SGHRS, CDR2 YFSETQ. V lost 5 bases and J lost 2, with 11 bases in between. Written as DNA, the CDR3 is TGCGCCAGCAGGCAGGGTCAAACCAAAAACATTCAGTACTTC. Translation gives CASRQGQTKNIQYF.

The CDR3 region is CASSQVSYFASGRFGETQYF. The CDR3 DNA reads as TGTGCCAGCAGCCAAGTTTCATACTTTGCTAGCGGGAGGTTTGGAGAGACCCAGTACTTC. The chain recombines TRBV14 with TRBJ2-5, with 11 bases matching TRBD2. The CDR3 runs 20 residues. The trim removed 1 base at V and 4 bases at J, leaving 17 bases unmatched. CDR1 is SGHDN, CDR2 FVKESK, per germline. Based on the CDR3 plus reference TRBV14 and TRBJ2-5, the full variable domain is EAGVTQFPSHSVIEKGQTVTLRCDPISGHDNLYWYRRVMGKEIKFLLHFVKESKQDESGMPNNRFLAERTGGTYSTLKVQPAELEDSGVYFCASSQVSYFASGRFGETQYFGPGTRLLVL.

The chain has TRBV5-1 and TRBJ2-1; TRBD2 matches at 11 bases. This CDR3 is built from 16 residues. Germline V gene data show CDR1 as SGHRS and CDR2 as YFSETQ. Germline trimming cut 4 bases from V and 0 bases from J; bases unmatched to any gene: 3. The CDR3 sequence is CASSVTSGSSYNEQFF. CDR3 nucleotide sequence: TGCGCCAGCAGCGTAACTAGCGGGAGCTCCTACAATGAGCAGTTCTTC.

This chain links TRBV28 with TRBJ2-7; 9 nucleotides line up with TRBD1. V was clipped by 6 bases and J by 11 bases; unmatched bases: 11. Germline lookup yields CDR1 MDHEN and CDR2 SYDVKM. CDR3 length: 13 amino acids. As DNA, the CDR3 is TGTGCCAGCAGGCTCCTCGGGACAGGGTCAAAGTACTTC. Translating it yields CASRLLGTGSKYF.

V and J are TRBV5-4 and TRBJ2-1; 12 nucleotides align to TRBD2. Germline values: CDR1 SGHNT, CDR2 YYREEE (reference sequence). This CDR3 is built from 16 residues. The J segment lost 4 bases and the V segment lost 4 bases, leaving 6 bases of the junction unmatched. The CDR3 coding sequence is TGTGCCAGCAGCGCACGACTAGCGGGAGTGTACAATGAGCAGTTCTTC. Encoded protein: CASSARLAGVYNEQFF.

The CDR3 spells CASSLGDRGEQYF. CDR3 sequence (DNA): TGCGCCAGCAGCTTGGGTGACAGGGGTGAGCAGTACTTC. The chain combines TRBV5-1 with TRBJ2-7; 8 nucleotides match TRBD1. The CDR3 runs to 13 residues. J gave up 7 bases and V 0 bases, and 3 bases lay outside the gene matches. The germline V gene encodes CDR1 SGHRS and CDR2 YFSETQ.

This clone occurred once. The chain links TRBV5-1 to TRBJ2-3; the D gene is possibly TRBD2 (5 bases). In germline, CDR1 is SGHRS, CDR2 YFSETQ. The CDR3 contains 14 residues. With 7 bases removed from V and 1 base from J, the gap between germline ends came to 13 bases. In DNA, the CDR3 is TGCGCCAGCGGCTCGGGGTTACGCACAGATACGCAGTATTTT. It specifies CASGSGLRTDTQYF.

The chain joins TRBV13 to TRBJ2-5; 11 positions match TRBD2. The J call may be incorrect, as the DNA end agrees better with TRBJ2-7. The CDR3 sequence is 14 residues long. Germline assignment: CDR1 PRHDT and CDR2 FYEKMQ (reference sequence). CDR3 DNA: TGTGCCAGCAGTAAACTAGCGGGAGTCGGCGAGCAGTACTTC. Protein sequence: CASSKLAGVGEQYF.

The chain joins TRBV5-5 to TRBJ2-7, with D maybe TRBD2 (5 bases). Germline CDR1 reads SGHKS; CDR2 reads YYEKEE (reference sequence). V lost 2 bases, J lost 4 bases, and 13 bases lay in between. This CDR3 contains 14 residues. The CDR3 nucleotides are TGTGCCAGCAGCTTACGTGGGAGTCTGTACGAGCAGTACTTC. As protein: CASSLRGSLYEQYF.

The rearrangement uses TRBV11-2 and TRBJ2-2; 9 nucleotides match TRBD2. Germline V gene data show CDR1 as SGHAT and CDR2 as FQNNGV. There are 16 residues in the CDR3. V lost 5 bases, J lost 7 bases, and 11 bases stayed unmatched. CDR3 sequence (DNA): TGTGCCAGCAGCCTCCGGACTAGCGCCGGAGGCGGGGAGCTGTTTTTT. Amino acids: CASSLRTSAGGGELFF.

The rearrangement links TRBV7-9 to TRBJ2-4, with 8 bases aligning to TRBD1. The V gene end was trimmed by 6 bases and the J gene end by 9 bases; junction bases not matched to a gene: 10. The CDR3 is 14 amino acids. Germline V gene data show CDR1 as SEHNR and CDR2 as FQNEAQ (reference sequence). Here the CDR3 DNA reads TGTGCCAGCAGGAAGGACAGGGAGGTGGCCATTCAGTACTTC. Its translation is CASRKDREVAIQYF. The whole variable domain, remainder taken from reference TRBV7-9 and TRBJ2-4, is DTGVSQNPRHKITKRGQNVTFRCDPISEHNRLYWYRQTLGQGPEFLTYFQNEAQLEKSRLLSDRFSAERPKGSFSTLEIQRTEQGDSAMYLCASRKDREVAIQYFGAGTRLSVL.

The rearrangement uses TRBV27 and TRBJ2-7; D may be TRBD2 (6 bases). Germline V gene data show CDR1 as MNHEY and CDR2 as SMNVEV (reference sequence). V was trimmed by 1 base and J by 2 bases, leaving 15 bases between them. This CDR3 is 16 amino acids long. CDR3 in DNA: TGTGCCAGCAGTTTATATTGGGGGGACGGGGCCTACGAGCAGTACTTC. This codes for CASSLYWGDGAYEQYF.

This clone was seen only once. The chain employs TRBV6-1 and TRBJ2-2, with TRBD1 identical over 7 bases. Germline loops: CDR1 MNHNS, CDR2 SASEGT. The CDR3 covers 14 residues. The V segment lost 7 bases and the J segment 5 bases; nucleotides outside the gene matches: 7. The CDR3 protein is CASKTQTGTGELFF. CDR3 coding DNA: TGTGCCAGCAAAACACAGACAGGGACCGGGGAGCTGTTTTTT.

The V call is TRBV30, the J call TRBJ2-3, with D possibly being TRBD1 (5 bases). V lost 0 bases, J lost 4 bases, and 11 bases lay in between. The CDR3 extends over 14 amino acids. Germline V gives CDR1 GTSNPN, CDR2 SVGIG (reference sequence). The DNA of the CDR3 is TGTGCCTGGAGTGTAAAAGGGGTGGCAGATACGCAGTATTTT. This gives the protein CAWSVKGVADTQYF.

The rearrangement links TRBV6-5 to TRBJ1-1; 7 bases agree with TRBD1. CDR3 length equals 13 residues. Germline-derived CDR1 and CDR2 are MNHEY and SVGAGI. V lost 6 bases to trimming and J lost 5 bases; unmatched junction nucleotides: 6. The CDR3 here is CASRSRGRTEAFF. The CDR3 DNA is TGTGCCAGCAGATCGAGGGGGCGAACTGAAGCTTTCTTT.

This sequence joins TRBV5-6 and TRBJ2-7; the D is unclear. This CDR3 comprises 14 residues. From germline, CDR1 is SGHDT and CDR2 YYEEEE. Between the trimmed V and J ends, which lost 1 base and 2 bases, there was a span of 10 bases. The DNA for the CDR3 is TGTGCCAGCAGCTTGCGGCAGAGGACCTACGAGCAGTACTTC. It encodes CASSLRQRTYEQYF.

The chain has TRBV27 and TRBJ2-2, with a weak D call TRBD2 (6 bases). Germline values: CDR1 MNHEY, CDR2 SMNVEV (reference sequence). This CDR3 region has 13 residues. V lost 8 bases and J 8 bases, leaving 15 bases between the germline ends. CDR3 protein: CASGRLGSGELFF. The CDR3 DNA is TGTGCCAGCGGACGACTAGGATCTGGGGAGCTGTTTTTT.